This TCR beta chain was observed in a study of blood T cell repertoires in COVID-19. Methods used by the authors: How many nucleated cells were present was estimated from reference gene primer amplification. Profiling relied on immunoSEQ multiplex PCR, and the TCRdb table lists in-frame clones only, not all of them. The DNA gave D and trimming, while V, J and clone size come from that table. The sample yields 90,000 or so clones, around 83% seen once. The specimen was peripheral blood. This TCR derives from a man in his 60s with acute or convalescent COVID-19.

This CDR3 reads CASSTGRQTYEQYF. CDR3 coding DNA: TGTGCCAGCAGTACGGGGAGGCAGACCTACGAGCAGTACTTC. V and J are TRBV28 and TRBJ2-7, with D maybe TRBD2 (6 bases). V was clipped by 5 bases and J by 2 bases, with 13 bases between them. The CDR3 totals 14 residues. Germline-derived CDR1 and CDR2 are MDHEN and SYDVKM.